This TCR beta chain originates from a study of shared T cell receptors in the human thymus (dated by TCRdb to the early 2020s). With respect to the entire study: The study investigated the way shared, self-reactive T-cell receptor alpha chains are produced in the human thymus.

Libraries were built with the immunoSEQ multiplex PCR assay. The source is immuneACCESS, and TCRdb retained only in-frame sequences with V and J called. Part of the clones is not carried over; for the studies checked, unresolved V genes explain less than half of this, and the remainder is unexplained. This sample has about 400,000 clones in its table, and just under 95% of those were observed once. The ten most abundant clones make up about 0.02% of the sample. Note on this clone: Its antigen is currently not known. Per-nucleotide qualities are absent, and no much larger clonotype sits a single base away.

The sample taken for sequencing was thymocytes. This TCR was recovered from a human donor.

CDR3 region: CASSLSPGNYNEQFF. The base sequence is TGTGCCAGCAGTTTATCTCCGGGGAACTACAATGAGCAGTTCTTC. Recombination linked TRBV28 to TRBJ2-1; TRBD2 could be the D gene, as 5 bases match. Measured from the cysteine to the phenylalanine, the CDR3 is 15 residues long. This entry keeps only the CDR3 DNA: 45 bases, framed from base 1. From a lookup of the germline V gene, CDR1 and CDR2 are MDHEN and SYDVKM. Trimming takes 1 base from V and 3 bases from J, and the germline ends sit 10 bases apart.